A selection of T cell receptor beta chains follows, all from one sample in a study of T cells after yellow fever vaccination. MiXCR was run by TCRdb on the 5' RACE reads, yielding one entry per CDR3 protein. The top ten clones hold 2.7% of a sample with about 120,000 distinct CDR3 sequences, more than 5.5% of them seen once. The sequencing used CD4+ T cells sorted from PBMCs, collected roughly 45 days after the first yellow fever vaccination. These receptor sequences come from a man between 18 and 29 years old who received the YFV17D yellow fever vaccine. The CDR3 runs from the conserved cysteine through the conserved F or W. D genes are given only for firm matches. For some rows the clone size is stated as once, few or many, or as a class when expanded; others skip it.

>.|TRBV5-6|14|many|TRBJ2-5
CASSRLGQPATQYF
TGTGCCAGCAGCCGACTTGGACAGCCGGCGACCCAGTACTTC
>.|TRBV1|14|many|TRBJ2-3
CTSRTTGGADTQYF
TGCACCAGCAGAACAACGGGGGGCGCGGATACGCAGTATTTT
>TRBD2|TRBV5-1|15|many|TRBJ2-1
CASSLGRGGYNEQFF
TGCGCCAGCAGCTTGGGGCGGGGGGGATACAATGAGCAGTTCTTC
>TRBD1|TRBV7-3|15|many|TRBJ2-5
CASSPTGRGQETQYF
TGTGCCAGCAGCCCAACGGGCAGGGGGCAAGAGACCCAGTACTTC
>.|TRBV7-2|14|many|TRBJ1-5
CASSSQFSNQPQHF
TGTGCCAGCAGCTCCCAGTTTAGCAATCAGCCCCAGCATTTT
>TRBD2|TRBV30|15|many|TRBJ2-1
CAWTSGGAVWSEQFF
TGTGCCTGGACTAGCGGGGGGGCCGTATGGAGCGAGCAGTTCTTC
>.|TRBV4-3|13|many|TRBJ2-3
CASSQDRRNTQYF
TGCGCCAGCAGCCAAGATCGGCGGAATACGCAGTATTTT
>TRBD1|TRBV13|15|.|TRBJ1-5
CASSLGRGLLGPQHF
TGTGCCAGCAGCTTGGGCAGGGGGCTCCTTGGGCCCCAGCATTTT
>.|TRBV6-5|13|many|TRBJ1-1
CASGVRGATEAFF
TGTGCCAGCGGGGTAAGGGGGGCCACTGAAGCTTTCTTT
>TRBD1|TRBV5-1|20|many|TRBJ1-2
CASSLVRPQVWDRDLYGYTF
TGCGCCAGCAGCTTAGTCCGACCACAAGTCTGGGACAGGGACCTCTATGGCTACACCTTC
>TRBD1|TRBV20-1|13|many|TRBJ1-1
CSANEGAKIEAFF
TGCAGTGCTAATGAGGGGGCAAAAATTGAAGCTTTCTTT
>.|TRBV6-5|17|many|TRBJ1-1
CASSYSRRGGMNTEAFF
TGTGCCAGCAGTTATTCCCGTCGAGGGGGAATGAACACTGAAGCTTTCTTT
>.|TRBV20-1|12|many|TRBJ2-3
CSAWDSTDTQYF
TGCAGTGCCTGGGACAGCACAGATACGCAGTATTTT
>TRBD1|TRBV6-4|18|few|TRBJ1-5
CASRAAPRDRILNQPQHF
TGTGCCAGCAGAGCGGCCCCCCGGGACAGGATCCTCAATCAGCCCCAGCATTTT
>TRBD2|TRBV2|14|many|TRBJ2-5
CARPGTSGGETQYF
TGTGCCAGGCCCGGGACTAGCGGGGGGGAGACCCAGTACTTC
>TRBD2|TRBV5-1|17|many|TRBJ2-2
CASRQTSGGLNTGELFF
TGCGCCAGCAGACAGACTAGCGGGGGGCTGAACACCGGGGAGCTGTTTTTT
>.|TRBV7-9|15|.|TRBJ2-2
CASRPPRASTGELFF
TGTGCCAGCAGGCCTCCCCGCGCGAGCACCGGGGAGCTGTTTTTT